The present TCR beta chain was sequenced within a study of blood T cell repertoires in COVID-19. As for the study in general: Spain, Italy and the United States supplied samples that represented acute and convalescent COVID-19.

J lost 5 bases, V lost 2 bases, and 2 bases had no gene match. In germline, CDR1 is LGHDT, CDR2 YNNKEL (reference sequence). The CDR3 length is 14 residues. The cohort comprised adults aged about 18 to 100 years residing in 20 to 25 US areas. Each participant's cohort was designated according to participant-reported clinical history. Original analysis: Amplified reference gene primers provided the basis for estimating nucleated cell counts. The assay was immunoSEQ multiplex PCR, and TCRdb's table has in-frame clones only and misses some. The DNA was the basis for D and trimming; V, J and clone size are from that table. Of 300,000 to 400,000 clones in the sample, 80% to 90% were seen once.

The sequence was obtained from a woman in her forties with acute COVID-19. Sequencing was performed on PBMCs or T cells enriched from blood (not recorded which). V usage is TRBV3-1 (or the pseudogene TRBV3-2) and J usage is TRBJ1-2; TRBD1 agrees at 10 bases. The CDR3 here is CASSQRDRGYGYTF. DNA of the CDR3: TGTGCCAGCAGCCAACGGGACAGGGGATATGGCTACACCTTC.